The present TCR beta chain was sequenced within a study of human T cells and chemical hapten exposure. TCRdb passed the RACE reads through MiXCR, listing each CDR3 protein once. In the table there are tens of thousands of distinct CDR3 sequences, less than 4% of which are singletons. Study-wide findings and caveats: Against controls, expanded TCRs gave rise to significantly more large CDR3 similarity clusters.

Time point noted: patch test 2, 6 weeks after DPC sensitization. Treatment noted: therapeutic diphenylcyclopropenone sensitization with weekly scalp DPC. Donors, patients with alopecia ranging from 18 to 70 years old and judged suitable for DPC, provided samples. In its sample, this clonotype was seen many times. Its antigen is still unknown. The germline V gene encodes CDR1 MNHEY and CDR2 SVGEGT. The CDR3 has 15 residues. J gave up 3 bases and V 2 bases, and 4 bases lay outside the gene matches. The chain has TRBV6-2 or TRBV6-3 and TRBJ2-3; 8 bases line up with TRBD1. This TCR derives from a man aged 35 to 55 with alopecia areata. Some clones in this sample may be carry-over from other donors' samples. This specimen consisted of whole blood, obtained in connection with sensitization to the hapten diphenylcyclopropenone (DPC). The CDR3, as DNA: TGTGCCAGCAGTTACGGCGGGACAGGTACAGATACGCAGTATTTT. It specifies CASSYGGTGTDTQYF.